This entry features one T cell receptor beta chain sequence. In germline, CDR1 is SEHNR, CDR2 FQNEAQ (reference sequence). CDR3 length: 14 amino acids. V shed 6 bases and J 0 bases; nucleotides not matched to a gene: 3. Original processing methods: Reference gene primer amplification gave nucleated cell count estimates. The method was immunoSEQ multiplex PCR; TCRdb's version includes in-frame clones alone and lacks a portion of them. V and J calls and clone size are those listed in that table; D and trimming were worked out from the DNA. The sample contains approximately 94,000 clones, 90% to 95% of which appear only once. This sample is part of a study of blood T cell repertoires in COVID-19. Study background: Acute and convalescent COVID-19 specimens originated in the United States, Italy and Spain. PBMCs, B-cell-depleted T cells, or T cells provided the cDNA or gDNA that made up the material.

The chain couples TRBV7-9 to TRBJ2-3; 7 bases fit TRBD2. Sequenced sample: peripheral blood. The source of this sequence is a woman between 45 and 65 years old in a cohort sampled during active COVID-19. DNA of the CDR3: TGTGCCAGCAGTGCTAGCGGTAGCACAGATACGCAGTATTTT. Its protein is CASSASGSTDTQYF.